A single T cell receptor (beta chain) is shown here with its context. In its sample, this clonotype was seen many times. What antigen it recognizes has not been identified. Base qualities are not recorded, but no much larger clone differs from it by a single base. Hyperthyroidism patients were newly diagnosed, had a disease duration of under 2 months, and were aged 18 to 65 years. Any patient with an uncontrolled infection, another autoimmune disease, pregnancy or lactation was excluded. Diagnoses were based on clinical symptoms, serum thyroxine and TRAb, thyroid ultrasound and orbital computed tomography. Blood from progressor patients was drawn when they were first diagnosed with hyperthyroidism, before any ophthalmopathy symptoms appeared. PBMCs were isolated from about 10 ml of fresh peripheral blood by Ficoll-Paque density gradient centrifugation. Progressor patients were first diagnosed with Graves' hyperthyroidism and then developed ophthalmopathy during follow-up. Total RNA was extracted with Trizol reagent, and quality was checked on an Agilent 2100 Bioanalyzer.

The germline V gene encodes CDR1 MDHEN and CDR2 SYDVKM. V ends up 5 bases short and J 2 bases short, with an unmatched junction base count of 4. From cysteine to phenylalanine, the CDR3 is 16 amino acids long. The entry retains the CDR3 DNA only, 48 bases that are in frame from base 1. TCR beta CDR3 regions were amplified from RNA transcripts. The first round of RT-PCR for the TCR CDR3 was performed with the HTBI primer set and the Qiagen OneStep RT-PCR kit. A second multiplex PCR round built the libraries, followed by size selection and purification. Sequencing of the libraries was done on an Illumina HiSeq2000 using paired-end 100 bp reads. The source study handled its data this way. SOAPnuke was used to process the raw data, throwing out any read that contained adapters or uncalled bases, had a mean Phred below 15, or lacked an exact constant-primer or identifier match. High-quality paired reads were merged using COPE v1.2.5, and each unique nucleotide sequence was defined as a clonotype. MiTCR v1.1 was used to align the clonotypes against IMGT TRBV, TRBD and TRBJ reference segments. The analysis was restricted to V-J combinations with a frequency above 0.0001, which together covered 99% to 99.2% of the repertoires. A TCS score was defined as the ratio of F50 (clonal expansion) to E x V (chaos), with BLOSUM62-based TCRdist applied between CDR3 peptides within each V-J. Welch's t-statistics and random forest reduced around 550 V-J features to roughly 13, which were used in a naive Bayes classifier (R e1071). Using fastp trimming at Q25 and MiXCR clonotype assembly, TCRdb reanalyzed the public sequencing data and kept in-frame beta chains. CDR3 protein duplicates are merged, each entry listing the most common genes and DNA. The V and J calls come from TCRdb's annotation, not from the publication. The sample table contains fewer than 350,000 distinct CDR3 sequences; only one count was recorded for about 16% of them. The ten largest make up over 25% of the sample.

This record belongs to a study of T cells in Graves' hyperthyroidism and ophthalmopathy (dated by TCRdb to the late 2010s). Looking at the study overall: Peripheral blood was sampled at the time of initial diagnosis, prior to any treatment. Prospective prediction of ophthalmopathy was tested in an independent validation cohort consisting of about 20 hyperthyroidism patients and approximately 16 patients who later progressed to ophthalmopathy. Once sampling was done, hyperthyroidism patients were given methimazole at a starting dose of 30 mg daily, whereas ophthalmopathy patients were given high-dose intravenous methylprednisolone. TCR V-J signatures able to tell the groups apart were searched for in a discovery cohort of around 95 patients, of whom roughly 42 had Graves' ophthalmopathy and some 60 had stable Graves' hyperthyroidism. In addition, the study compared T-cell repertoires in thyroid tissue and in blood from several Graves' hyperthyroidism patients. The roughly 91 discovery patients were randomly divided into training and test sets at a 7:3 ratio. TCR Vbeta CDR3 sequencing of 120 to 150 peripheral blood samples (over 40 ophthalmopathy, roughly 74 hyperthyroidism and some 17 progressor patients) is reported in the paper.

Summary of the overall study and its limitations: Most expanded thyroid clonotypes (frequency above 0.001) were also detected in blood, suggesting blood repertoires may reflect thyroid immune responses. Sample size was not statistically predetermined, and blinding of investigators to group allocation was not performed. In cross-validation, a model built on a 13 V-J signature told ophthalmopathy apart from stable hyperthyroidism with approximately 90% sensitivity and about 81% specificity, and in testing the same model reached 80%/75%. In validation, the model predicted progression to ophthalmopathy a median of 6.5 months before onset, with about 67% sensitivity and 72.22% specificity.

Sequenced: blood. This clonotype was obtained from a woman aged 45-60 years with Graves' hyperthyroidism that later progressed to Graves' ophthalmopathy. The chain couples TRBV28 to TRBJ2-7, with 15 junctional bases fitting TRBD2. Here is the DNA: TGTGCCAGCAGTCGGACTAGCGGGAGGGGCGCCTACGAGCAGTACTTC. Its protein is CASSRTSGRGAYEQYF.